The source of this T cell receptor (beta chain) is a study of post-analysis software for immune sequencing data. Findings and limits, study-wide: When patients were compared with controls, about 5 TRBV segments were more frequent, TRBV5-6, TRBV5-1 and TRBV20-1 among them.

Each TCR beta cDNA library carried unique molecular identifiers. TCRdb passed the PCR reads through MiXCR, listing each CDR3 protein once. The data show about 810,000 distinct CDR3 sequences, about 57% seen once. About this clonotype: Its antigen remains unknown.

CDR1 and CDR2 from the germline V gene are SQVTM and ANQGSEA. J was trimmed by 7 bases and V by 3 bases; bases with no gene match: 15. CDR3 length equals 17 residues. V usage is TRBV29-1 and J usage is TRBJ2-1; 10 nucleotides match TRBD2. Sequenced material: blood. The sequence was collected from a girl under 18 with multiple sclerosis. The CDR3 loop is CSVERSLPSGSRNEQFF. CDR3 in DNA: TGCAGCGTTGAGCGATCACTCCCTAGCGGGAGTAGGAATGAGCAGTTCTTC.